The T cell receptor beta chain described here comes from a study of cytomegalovirus exposure and HLA in healthy donors. This CDR3 is 16 amino acids long. In germline, CDR1 is LNHDA, CDR2 SQIVND (reference sequence). Trimming cost V 8 bases and J 3 bases, with 20 bases left between them. Regarding the study as a whole: A further, later analysis showed that HLA-associated TCR beta chains (compared with equally common others) were more clonally expanded.

PCR was performed using 60 Vbeta and 13 Jbeta primers. The protocol was immunoSEQ multiplex PCR, while the TCRdb copy is restricted to in-frame clones and leaves out a portion. This sample has over 150,000 clones; roughly 82% occur once, and the top ten carry about 10%. This clone was recorded only once. Its matching antigen is unknown. The specimen sequenced was PBMCs. This receptor was taken from a man in his forties or fifties in good health and CMV-seropositive. This chain connects TRBV19 to TRBJ2-1; a weak D match, TRBD2 (6 bases). CDR3: CASSVDGRGVYNEQFF. The CDR3 coding sequence is TGTGCCAGTTCCGTCGACGGGAGAGGCGTCTACAATGAGCAGTTCTTC.